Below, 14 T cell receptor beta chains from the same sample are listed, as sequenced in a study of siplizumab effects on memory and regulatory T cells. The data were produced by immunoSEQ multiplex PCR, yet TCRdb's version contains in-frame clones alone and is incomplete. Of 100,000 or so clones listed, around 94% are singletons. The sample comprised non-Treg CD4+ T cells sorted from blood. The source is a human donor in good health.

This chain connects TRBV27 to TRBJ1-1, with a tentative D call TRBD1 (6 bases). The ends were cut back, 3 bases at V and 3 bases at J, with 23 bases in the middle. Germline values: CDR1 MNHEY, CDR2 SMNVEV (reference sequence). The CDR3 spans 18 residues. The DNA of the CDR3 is TGTGCCAGCAGTTTTAGTTATTGGTCCCAACAGGGCTACACTGAAGCTTTCTTT. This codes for CASSFSYWSQQGYTEAFF.

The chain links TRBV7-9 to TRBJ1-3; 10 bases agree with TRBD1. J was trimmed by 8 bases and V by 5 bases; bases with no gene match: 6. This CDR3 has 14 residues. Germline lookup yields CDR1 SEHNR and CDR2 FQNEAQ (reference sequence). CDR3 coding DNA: TGTGCCAGCAGCACGACAGGGGGCTGGGACACCATATATTTT. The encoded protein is CASSTTGGWDTIYF. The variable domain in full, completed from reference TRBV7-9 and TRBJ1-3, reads DTGVSQNPRHKITKRGQNVTFRCDPISEHNRLYWYRQTLGQGPEFLTYFQNEAQLEKSRLLSDRFSAERPKGSFSTLEIQRTEQGDSAMYLCASSTTGGWDTIYFGEGSWLTVV.

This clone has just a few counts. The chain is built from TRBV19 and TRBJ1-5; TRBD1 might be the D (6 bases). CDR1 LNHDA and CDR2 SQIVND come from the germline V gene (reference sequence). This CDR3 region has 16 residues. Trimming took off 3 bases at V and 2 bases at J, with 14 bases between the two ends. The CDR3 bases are TGTGCCAGTAGTATCCCCGCAGGGGATCGCAATCAGCCCCAGCATTTT. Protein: CASSIPAGDRNQPQHF. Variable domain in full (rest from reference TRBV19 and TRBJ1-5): DGGITQSPKYLFRKEGQNVTLSCEQNLNHDAMYWYRQDPGQGLRLIYYSQIVNDFQKGDIAEGYSVSREKKESFPLTVTSAQKNPTAFYLCASSIPAGDRNQPQHFGDGTRLSIL.

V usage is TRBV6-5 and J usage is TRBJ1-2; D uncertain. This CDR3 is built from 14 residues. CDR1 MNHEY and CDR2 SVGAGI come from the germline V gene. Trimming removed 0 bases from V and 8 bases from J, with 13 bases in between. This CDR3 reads CASSYSRESLGYTF. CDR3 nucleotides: TGTGCCAGCAGTTACTCGCGCGAATCCTTAGGCTACACCTTC.

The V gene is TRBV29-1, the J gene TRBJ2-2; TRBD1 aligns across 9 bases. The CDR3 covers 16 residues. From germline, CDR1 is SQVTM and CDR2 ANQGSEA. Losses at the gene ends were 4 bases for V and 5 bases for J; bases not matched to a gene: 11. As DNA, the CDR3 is TGCAGCGTTGCAGGGGGGGGACAGGGTCGGACCGGGGAGCTGTTTTTT. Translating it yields CSVAGGGQGRTGELFF.

CDR3 loop: CASSYDPLPIYEQYF. In nucleotides, the CDR3 is TGTGCCAGCAGCTATGACCCCCTTCCTATATACGAGCAGTACTTC. The rearrangement joins TRBV11-1 to TRBJ2-7; D gene unclear. Between the trimmed V and J ends, which lost 4 bases and 4 bases, there was a span of 17 bases. Germline V CDR1 and CDR2: SGHAT, FQDESV (reference sequence). The CDR3 totals 15 residues.

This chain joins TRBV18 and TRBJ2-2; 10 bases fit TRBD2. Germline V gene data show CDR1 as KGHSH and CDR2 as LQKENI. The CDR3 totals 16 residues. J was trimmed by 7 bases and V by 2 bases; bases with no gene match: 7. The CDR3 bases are TGTGCCAGCTCACCAGAAACTAGCGGGATAGTCGGGGAGCTGTTTTTT. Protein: CASSPETSGIVGELFF.

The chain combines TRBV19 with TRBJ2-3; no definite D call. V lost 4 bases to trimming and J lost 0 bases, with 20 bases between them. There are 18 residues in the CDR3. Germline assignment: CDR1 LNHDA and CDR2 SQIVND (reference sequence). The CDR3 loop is CASSTVGPPFISTDTQYF. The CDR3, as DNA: TGTGCCAGTAGTACCGTTGGACCGCCCTTCATTAGCACAGATACGCAGTATTTT. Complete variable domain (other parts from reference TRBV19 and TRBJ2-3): DGGITQSPKYLFRKEGQNVTLSCEQNLNHDAMYWYRQDPGQGLRLIYYSQIVNDFQKGDIAEGYSVSREKKESFPLTVTSAQKNPTAFYLCASSTVGPPFISTDTQYFGPGTRLTVL.

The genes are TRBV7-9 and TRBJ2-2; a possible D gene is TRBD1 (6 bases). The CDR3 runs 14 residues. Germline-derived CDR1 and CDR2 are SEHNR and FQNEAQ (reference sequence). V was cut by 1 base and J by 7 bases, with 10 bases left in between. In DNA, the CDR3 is TGTGCCAGCAGCTTAGGAACAGGGATCGGGGAGCTGTTTTTT. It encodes CASSLGTGIGELFF.

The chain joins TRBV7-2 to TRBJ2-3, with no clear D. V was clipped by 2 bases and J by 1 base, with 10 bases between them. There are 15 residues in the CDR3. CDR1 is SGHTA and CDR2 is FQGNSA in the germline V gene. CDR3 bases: TGTGCCAGCAGCTTAAACCCCGTCGGCACAGATACGCAGTATTTT. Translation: CASSLNPVGTDTQYF.

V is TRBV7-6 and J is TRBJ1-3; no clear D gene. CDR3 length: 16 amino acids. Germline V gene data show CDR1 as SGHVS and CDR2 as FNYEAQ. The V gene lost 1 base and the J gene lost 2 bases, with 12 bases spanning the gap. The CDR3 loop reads CASSLGTAATGNTIYF. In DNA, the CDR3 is TGTGCCAGCAGCTTAGGGACGGCCGCAACTGGAAACACCATATATTTT.

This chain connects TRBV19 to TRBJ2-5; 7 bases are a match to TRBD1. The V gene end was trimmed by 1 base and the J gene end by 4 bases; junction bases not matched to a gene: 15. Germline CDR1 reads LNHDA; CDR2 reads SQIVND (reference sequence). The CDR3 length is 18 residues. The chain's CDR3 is CASSIGRQGLVTSETQYF. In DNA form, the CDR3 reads TGTGCCAGTAGTATAGGTAGACAGGGTTTGGTCACGTCAGAGACCCAGTACTTC.

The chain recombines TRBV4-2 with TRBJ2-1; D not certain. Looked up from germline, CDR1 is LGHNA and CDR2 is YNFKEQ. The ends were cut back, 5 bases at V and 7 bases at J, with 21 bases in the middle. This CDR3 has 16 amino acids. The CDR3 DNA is TGTGCCAGCAGCGATGATCGGGCACGACTGGGAAATGAGCAGTTCTTC. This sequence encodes CASSDDRARLGNEQFF.

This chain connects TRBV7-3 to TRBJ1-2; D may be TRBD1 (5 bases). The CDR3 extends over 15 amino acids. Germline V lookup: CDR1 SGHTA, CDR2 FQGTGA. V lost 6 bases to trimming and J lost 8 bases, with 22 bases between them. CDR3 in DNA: TGTGCCAGCAGATCGACGGACCGGGGCTTTGAGGGCTACACCTTC. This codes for CASRSTDRGFEGYTF.